This T cell receptor (beta chain) came from a study of blood T cell repertoires in COVID-19. This CDR3 spans 15 amino acids. Unmatched junction bases numbered 8, after V lost 1 base and J lost 7 bases. Germline-derived CDR1 and CDR2 are GTSNPN and SVGIG (reference sequence). TCRdb's copy holds only in-frame clones and misses some; the assay was immunoSEQ multiplex PCR. Counted here are approximately 390,000 clones, roughly 90% occurring once; the ten biggest clones make up around 1.9%. The V gene is TRBV30, the J gene TRBJ2-1, with 9 bases fitting TRBD2. The sequencing input was PBMCs or T cells enriched from blood (not recorded which). This sequence originates from a woman between 35 and 50 years old with acute COVID-19. The CDR3: CAWSAWAGGPNEQFF. The CDR3, as DNA: TGTGCCTGGAGTGCGTGGGCGGGGGGGCCAAATGAGCAGTTCTTC.